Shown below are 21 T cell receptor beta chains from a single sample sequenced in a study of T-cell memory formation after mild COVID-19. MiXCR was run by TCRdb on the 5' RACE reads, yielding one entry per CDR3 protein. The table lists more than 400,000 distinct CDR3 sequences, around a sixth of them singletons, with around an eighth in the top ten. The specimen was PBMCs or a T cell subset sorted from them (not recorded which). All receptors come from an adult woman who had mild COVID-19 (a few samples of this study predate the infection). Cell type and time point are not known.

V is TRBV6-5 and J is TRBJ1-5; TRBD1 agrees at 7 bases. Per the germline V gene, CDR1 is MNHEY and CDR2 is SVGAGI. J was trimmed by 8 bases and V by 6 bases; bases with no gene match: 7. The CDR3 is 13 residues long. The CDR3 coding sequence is TGTGCCAGCAGCTTGACAGGGCTGGAGCCCCAGCATTTT. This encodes CASSLTGLEPQHF.

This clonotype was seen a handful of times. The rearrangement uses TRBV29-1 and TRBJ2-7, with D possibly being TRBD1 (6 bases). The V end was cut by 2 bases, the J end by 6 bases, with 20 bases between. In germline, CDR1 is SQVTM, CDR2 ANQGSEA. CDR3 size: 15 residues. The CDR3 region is CSVEMTGQVLGEQYF. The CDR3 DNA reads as TGCAGCGTTGAAATGACAGGCCAGGTTCTAGGCGAGCAGTACTTC.

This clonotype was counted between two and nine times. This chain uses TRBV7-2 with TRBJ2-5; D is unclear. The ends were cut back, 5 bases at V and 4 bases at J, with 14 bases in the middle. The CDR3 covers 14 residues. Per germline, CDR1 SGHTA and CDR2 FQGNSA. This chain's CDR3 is CASSPTTWGETQYF. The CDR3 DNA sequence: TGTGCCAGCAGCCCTACCACGTGGGGAGAGACCCAGTACTTC.

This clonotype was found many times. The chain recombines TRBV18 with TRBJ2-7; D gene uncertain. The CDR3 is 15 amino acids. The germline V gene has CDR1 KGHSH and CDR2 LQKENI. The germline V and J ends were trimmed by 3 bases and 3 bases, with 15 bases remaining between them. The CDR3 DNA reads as TGTGCCAGCTCACCGGGTACTGCCTCCAACTACGAGCAGTACTTC. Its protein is CASSPGTASNYEQYF.

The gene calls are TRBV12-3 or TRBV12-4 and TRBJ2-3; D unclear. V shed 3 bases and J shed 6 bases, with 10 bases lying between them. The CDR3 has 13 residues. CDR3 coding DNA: TGTGCCAGCAGTTTCCTAGGCGTGGATACGCAGTATTTT. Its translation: CASSFLGVDTQYF.

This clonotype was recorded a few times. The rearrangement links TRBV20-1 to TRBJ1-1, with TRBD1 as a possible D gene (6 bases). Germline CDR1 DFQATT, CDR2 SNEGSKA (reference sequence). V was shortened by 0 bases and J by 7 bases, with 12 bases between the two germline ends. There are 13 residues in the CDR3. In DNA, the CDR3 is TGCAGTGCTAGAGACCCCTACAGGGATGAAGCTTTCTTT. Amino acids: CSARDPYRDEAFF.

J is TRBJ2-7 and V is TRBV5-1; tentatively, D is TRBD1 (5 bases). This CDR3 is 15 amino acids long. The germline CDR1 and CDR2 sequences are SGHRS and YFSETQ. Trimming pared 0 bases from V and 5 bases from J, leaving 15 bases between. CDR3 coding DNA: TGCGCCAGCAGCTTGGCGCCAGGGCCTGGAGACGAGCAGTACTTC. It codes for CASSLAPGPGDEQYF.

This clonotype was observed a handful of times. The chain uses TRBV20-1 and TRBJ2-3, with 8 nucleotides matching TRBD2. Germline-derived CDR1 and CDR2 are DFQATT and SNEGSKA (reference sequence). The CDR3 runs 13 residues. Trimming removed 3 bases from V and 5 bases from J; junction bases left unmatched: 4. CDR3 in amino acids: CSASRLAKDTQYF. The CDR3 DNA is TGCAGTGCTAGTAGACTAGCGAAAGATACGCAGTATTTT.

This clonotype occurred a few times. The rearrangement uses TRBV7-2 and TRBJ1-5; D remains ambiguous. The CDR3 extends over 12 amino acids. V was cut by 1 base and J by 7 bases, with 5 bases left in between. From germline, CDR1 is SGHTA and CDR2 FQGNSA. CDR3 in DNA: TGTGCCAGCAGCTTAGACGGCCAGCCCCAGCATTTT. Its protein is CASSLDGQPQHF. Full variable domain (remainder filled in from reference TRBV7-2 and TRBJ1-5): GAGVSQSPSNKVTEKGKDVELRCDPISGHTALYWYRQSLGQGLEFLIYFQGNSAPDKSGLPSDRFSAERTGGSVSTLTIQRTQQEDSAVYLCASSLDGQPQHFGDGTRLSIL.

The CDR3 DNA sequence: TGCGCCAGCAGCTTCACCGGGACAGGAGTTGAAAAACTGTTTTTT. It is translated as CASSFTGTGVEKLFF. The rearrangement uses TRBV5-1 and TRBJ1-4; 8 nucleotides align to TRBD1. The CDR3 totals 15 residues. Per germline, CDR1 SGHRS and CDR2 YFSETQ. The V segment lost 2 bases and the J segment 7 bases; nucleotides outside the gene matches: 7.

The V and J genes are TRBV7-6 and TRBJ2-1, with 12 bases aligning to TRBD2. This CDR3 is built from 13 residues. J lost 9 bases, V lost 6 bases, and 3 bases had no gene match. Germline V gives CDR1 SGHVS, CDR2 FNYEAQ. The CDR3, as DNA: TGTGCCAGCAGGGAGACTAGCGGGAGTGAGCAGTTCTTC. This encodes CASRETSGSEQFF.

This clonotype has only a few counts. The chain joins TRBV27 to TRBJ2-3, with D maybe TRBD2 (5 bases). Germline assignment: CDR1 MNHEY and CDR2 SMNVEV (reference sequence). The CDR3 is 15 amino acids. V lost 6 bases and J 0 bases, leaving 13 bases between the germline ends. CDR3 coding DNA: TGTGCCAGCAGCCCGGGATTCCTTAGCACAGATACGCAGTATTTT. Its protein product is CASSPGFLSTDTQYF.

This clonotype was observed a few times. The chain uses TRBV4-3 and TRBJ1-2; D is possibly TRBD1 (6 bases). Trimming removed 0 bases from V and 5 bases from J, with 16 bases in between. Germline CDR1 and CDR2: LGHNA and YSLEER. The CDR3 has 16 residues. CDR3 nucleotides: TGCGCCAGCAGCCAAGATCCAAGGACAGCGGAATATGGCTACACCTTC. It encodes CASSQDPRTAEYGYTF.

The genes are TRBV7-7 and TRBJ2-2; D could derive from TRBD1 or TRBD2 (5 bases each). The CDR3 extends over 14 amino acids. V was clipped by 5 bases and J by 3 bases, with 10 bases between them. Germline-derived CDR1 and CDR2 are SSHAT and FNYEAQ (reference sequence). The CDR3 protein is CASSVQGDTGELFF. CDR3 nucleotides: TGTGCCAGCAGCGTCCAGGGAGACACCGGGGAGCTGTTTTTT.

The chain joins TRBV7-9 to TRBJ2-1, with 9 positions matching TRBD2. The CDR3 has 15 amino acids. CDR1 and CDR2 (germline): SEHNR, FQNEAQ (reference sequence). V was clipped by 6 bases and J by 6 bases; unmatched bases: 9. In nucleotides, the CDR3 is TGTGCCAGCAGGCCAAGCGGAGCGGGAGGCAATGAGCAGTTCTTC. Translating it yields CASRPSGAGGNEQFF.

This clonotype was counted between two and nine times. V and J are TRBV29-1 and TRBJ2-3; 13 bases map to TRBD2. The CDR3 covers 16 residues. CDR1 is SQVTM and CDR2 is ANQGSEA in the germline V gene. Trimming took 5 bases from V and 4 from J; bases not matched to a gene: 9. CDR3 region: CSVTGTSGVFADTQYF. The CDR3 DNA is TGCAGCGTTACCGGGACTAGCGGGGTATTTGCAGATACGCAGTATTTT.

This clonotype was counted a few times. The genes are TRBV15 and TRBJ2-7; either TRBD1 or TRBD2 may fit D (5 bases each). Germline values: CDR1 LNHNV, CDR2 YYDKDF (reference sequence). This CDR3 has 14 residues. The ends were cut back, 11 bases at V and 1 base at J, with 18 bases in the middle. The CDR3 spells CASGAKRGSYEQYF. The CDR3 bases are TGTGCCTCCGGGGCGAAAAGAGGATCCTACGAGCAGTACTTC.

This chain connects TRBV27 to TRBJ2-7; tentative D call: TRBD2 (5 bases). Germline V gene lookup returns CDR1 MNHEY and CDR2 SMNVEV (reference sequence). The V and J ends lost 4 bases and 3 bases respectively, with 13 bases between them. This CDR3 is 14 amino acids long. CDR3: CASSSHLASYEQYF. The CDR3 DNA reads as TGTGCCAGCAGTTCTCATCTAGCCAGCTACGAGCAGTACTTC.

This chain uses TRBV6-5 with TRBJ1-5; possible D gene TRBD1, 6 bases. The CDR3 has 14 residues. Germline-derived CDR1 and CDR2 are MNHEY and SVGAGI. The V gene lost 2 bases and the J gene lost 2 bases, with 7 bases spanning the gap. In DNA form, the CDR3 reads TGTGCCAGCAGTTACGCAGGGGGCAATCAGCCCCAGCATTTT. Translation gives CASSYAGGNQPQHF.

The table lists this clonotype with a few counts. The CDR3 loop is CASSGGSGGEQYF. The CDR3, as DNA: TGTGCCAGCAGTGGTGGATCCGGGGGCGAGCAGTACTTC. V is TRBV2 and J is TRBJ2-7, with TRBD2 as a possible D gene (6 bases). The CDR3 contains 13 residues. CDR1 and CDR2 (germline): SNHLY, FYNNEI. Trimming stripped 4 bases from V and 6 bases from J, with 13 bases between. Together with reference TRBV2 and TRBJ2-7, the CDR3 gives the full variable domain: EPEVTQTPSHQVTQMGQEVILRCVPISNHLYFYWYRQILGQKVEFLVSFYNNEISEKSEIFDDQFSVERPDGSNFTLKIRSTKLEDSAMYFCASSGGSGGEQYFGPGTRLTVT.

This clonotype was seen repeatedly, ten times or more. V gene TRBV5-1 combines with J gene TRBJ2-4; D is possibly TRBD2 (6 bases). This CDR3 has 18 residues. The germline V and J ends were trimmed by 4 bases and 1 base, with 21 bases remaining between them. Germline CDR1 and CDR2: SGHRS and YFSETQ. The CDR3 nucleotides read TGCGCCAGCAGCCCAGGAGGTTCGGGACTGAGGGCCAAAAACATTCAGTACTTC. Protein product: CASSPGGSGLRAKNIQYF.